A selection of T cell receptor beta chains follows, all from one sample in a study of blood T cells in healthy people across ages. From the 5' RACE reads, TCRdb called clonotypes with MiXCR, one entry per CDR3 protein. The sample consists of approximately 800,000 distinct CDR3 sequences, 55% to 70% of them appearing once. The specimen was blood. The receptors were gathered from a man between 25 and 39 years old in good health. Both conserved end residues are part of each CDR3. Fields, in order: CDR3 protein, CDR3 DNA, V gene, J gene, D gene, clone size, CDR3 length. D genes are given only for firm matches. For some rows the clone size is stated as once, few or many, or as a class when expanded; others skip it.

CDR3aa: CAWSQGVNTEAFF
CDR3nt: TGTGCCTGGTCCCAAGGGGTTAACACTGAAGCTTTCTTT
v_gene: TRBV30
j_gene: TRBJ1-1
d_gene: NA
abundance: NA
len: 13

CDR3aa: CASIKGGASGSSYEQYF
CDR3nt: TGTGCCAGCATCAAAGGGGGGGCTAGCGGGAGCTCCTACGAGCAGTACTTC
v_gene: TRBV6-1
j_gene: TRBJ2-7
d_gene: TRBD2
abundance: NA
len: 17

CDR3aa: CASSLFGSYNSPLHF
CDR3nt: TGCGCCAGCAGCTTGTTTGGCTCCTATAATTCACCCCTCCACTTT
v_gene: TRBV5-1
j_gene: TRBJ1-6
d_gene: NA
abundance: NA
len: 15

CDR3aa: CSAIGAVQETQYF
CDR3nt: TGTAGTGCTATCGGAGCAGTTCAAGAGACCCAGTACTTC
v_gene: TRBV20-1
j_gene: TRBJ2-5
d_gene: NA
abundance: NA
len: 13

CDR3aa: CASSPGNGRVRPGELFF
CDR3nt: TGTGCCAGCAGCCCCGGGAACGGAAGGGTACGCCCCGGGGAGCTGTTTTTT
v_gene: TRBV12-3/TRBV12-4
j_gene: TRBJ2-2
d_gene: NA
abundance: NA
len: 17

CDR3aa: CASTDYLTDTQYF
CDR3nt: TGTGCCAGCACGGACTACCTCACAGATACGCAGTATTTT
v_gene: TRBV6-2/TRBV6-3
j_gene: TRBJ2-3
d_gene: NA
abundance: many
len: 13

CDR3aa: CSARQAKETQYF
CDR3nt: TGCAGTGCGCGGCAGGCAAAAGAGACCCAGTACTTC
v_gene: TRBV20-1
j_gene: TRBJ2-5
d_gene: NA
abundance: NA
len: 12

CDR3aa: CASSQEVSGLAANIQYF
CDR3nt: TGTGCCAGCAGCCAAGAAGTCTCCGGACTAGCGGCGAACATTCAGTACTTC
v_gene: TRBV4-2
j_gene: TRBJ2-4
d_gene: TRBD2
abundance: NA
len: 17

CDR3aa: CSVVSVNEQFF
CDR3nt: TGCAGCGTGGTGTCCGTCAATGAGCAGTTCTTC
v_gene: TRBV29-1
j_gene: TRBJ2-1
d_gene: NA
abundance: NA
len: 11

CDR3aa: CSAPWVAGGSYEQYF
CDR3nt: TGCAGTGCTCCCTGGGTAGCGGGAGGATCCTACGAGCAGTACTTC
v_gene: TRBV20-1
j_gene: TRBJ2-7
d_gene: TRBD2
abundance: few
len: 15

CDR3aa: CASMRGEIGNEQFF
CDR3nt: TGTGCCAGCATGAGAGGGGAGATAGGCAATGAGCAGTTCTTC
v_gene: TRBV12-3/TRBV12-4
j_gene: TRBJ2-1
d_gene: NA
abundance: NA
len: 14

CDR3aa: CASRADEQFF
CDR3nt: TGTGCCAGCCGTGCCGATGAGCAGTTCTTC
v_gene: TRBV7-9
j_gene: TRBJ2-1
d_gene: NA
abundance: NA
len: 10

CDR3aa: CATSRDPGLYEQYF
CDR3nt: TGTGCCACCAGCAGAGATCCGGGTCTCTACGAGCAGTACTTC
v_gene: TRBV15
j_gene: TRBJ2-7
d_gene: NA
abundance: NA
len: 14

CDR3aa: CASSQDYGAGWETQYF
CDR3nt: TGTGCCAGCAGCCAAGATTATGGGGCGGGGTGGGAGACCCAGTACTTC
v_gene: TRBV3-1
j_gene: TRBJ2-5
d_gene: NA
abundance: NA
len: 16

CDR3aa: CASSLSGRPGTEAFF
CDR3nt: TGTGCCAGCAGCTTATCCGGCAGACCCGGAACTGAAGCTTTCTTT
v_gene: TRBV7-2
j_gene: TRBJ1-1
d_gene: NA
abundance: NA
len: 15

CDR3aa: CASNNGNNEQFF
CDR3nt: TGTGCCAGCAACAACGGCAACAATGAGCAGTTCTTC
v_gene: TRBV21-1
j_gene: TRBJ2-1
d_gene: NA
abundance: NA
len: 12

CDR3aa: CASTRSPTSWEQYF
CDR3nt: TGTGCCAGCACCCGAAGCCCGACCTCGTGGGAGCAGTACTTC
v_gene: TRBV21-1
j_gene: TRBJ2-7
d_gene: NA
abundance: few
len: 14

CDR3aa: CSAPRDLTGEQYF
CDR3nt: TGCAGTGCTCCACGTGACCTTACGGGAGAGCAGTACTTC
v_gene: TRBV20-1
j_gene: TRBJ2-5
d_gene: NA
abundance: few
len: 13

CDR3aa: CASSLVQNLNTEAFF
CDR3nt: TGTGCCAGCAGCTTAGTACAGAACCTGAACACTGAAGCTTTCTTT
v_gene: TRBV11-1
j_gene: TRBJ1-1
d_gene: NA
abundance: NA
len: 15

CDR3aa: CAWSVNRDGGYTF
CDR3nt: TGTGCCTGGAGTGTGAATAGGGACGGTGGCTACACCTTC
v_gene: TRBV30
j_gene: TRBJ1-2
d_gene: NA
abundance: NA
len: 13

CDR3aa: CASSLAGRWNEQFF
CDR3nt: TGTGCCAGCAGTTTAGCAGGGAGGTGGAATGAGCAGTTCTTC
v_gene: TRBV12-3/TRBV12-4
j_gene: TRBJ2-1
d_gene: NA
abundance: once
len: 14

CDR3aa: CASSQVVGREVQFF
CDR3nt: TGTGCCAGCAGCCAAGTCGTCGGGCGGGAGGTTCAGTTCTTC
v_gene: TRBV4-2
j_gene: TRBJ2-1
d_gene: TRBD2
abundance: NA
len: 14

CDR3aa: CASSSEGQSYEQYF
CDR3nt: TGTGCCAGCAGCTCGGAGGGACAATCATACGAGCAGTACTTC
v_gene: TRBV7-9
j_gene: TRBJ2-7
d_gene: NA
abundance: NA
len: 14

CDR3aa: CASSSGLAGVVQETQYF
CDR3nt: TGTGCCAGCAGCTCCGGACTAGCGGGAGTGGTACAAGAGACCCAGTACTTC
v_gene: TRBV7-2
j_gene: TRBJ2-5
d_gene: TRBD2
abundance: NA
len: 17

CDR3aa: CASSPQVGKDNQPQHF
CDR3nt: TGTGCCAGCAGCCCCCAGGTGGGTAAGGACAATCAGCCCCAGCATTTT
v_gene: TRBV7-2
j_gene: TRBJ1-5
d_gene: NA
abundance: once
len: 16

CDR3aa: CASSVGSDEQFF
CDR3nt: TGTGCCAGCAGCGTTGGTTCGGATGAGCAGTTCTTC
v_gene: TRBV9
j_gene: TRBJ2-1
d_gene: NA
abundance: NA
len: 12

CDR3aa: CSFPQTADRVHYEQYF
CDR3nt: TGCAGCTTTCCTCAAACCGCCGACAGGGTCCACTACGAGCAGTACTTC
v_gene: TRBV29-1
j_gene: TRBJ2-7
d_gene: TRBD1
abundance: NA
len: 16

CDR3aa: CSVVAGLMNTEAFF
CDR3nt: TGCAGCGTTGTGGCAGGGCTTATGAACACTGAAGCTTTCTTT
v_gene: TRBV29-1
j_gene: TRBJ1-1
d_gene: NA
abundance: NA
len: 14

CDR3aa: CASSYSGVAFF
CDR3nt: TGTGCCAGCAGTTACTCGGGCGTGGCTTTCTTT
v_gene: TRBV6-5
j_gene: TRBJ1-1
d_gene: NA
abundance: NA
len: 11

CDR3aa: CASSLDRGLSGANVLTF
CDR3nt: TGCGCCAGCAGCTTGGACAGGGGGCTCTCTGGGGCCAACGTCCTGACTTTC
v_gene: TRBV5-1
j_gene: TRBJ2-6
d_gene: TRBD1
abundance: NA
len: 17

CDR3aa: CATMVTSGNTTYEQYF
CDR3nt: TGTGCCACCATGGTGACTAGCGGGAATACTACCTACGAGCAGTACTTC
v_gene: TRBV10-3
j_gene: TRBJ2-7
d_gene: TRBD2
abundance: NA
len: 16

CDR3aa: CSAQPKREGYEQYF
CDR3nt: TGCAGTGCTCAGCCTAAGCGGGAAGGGTACGAGCAGTACTTC
v_gene: TRBV20-1
j_gene: TRBJ2-7
d_gene: TRBD2
abundance: few
len: 14

CDR3aa: CAWSVGGAGQPQHF
CDR3nt: TGTGCCTGGAGTGTAGGAGGGGCGGGTCAGCCCCAGCATTTT
v_gene: TRBV30
j_gene: TRBJ1-5
d_gene: NA
abundance: few
len: 14

CDR3aa: CVSSGGSARYNEQFF
CDR3nt: TGTGTCAGCAGTGGGGGAAGCGCCCGGTACAATGAGCAGTTCTTC
v_gene: TRBV3-1
j_gene: TRBJ2-1
d_gene: NA
abundance: NA
len: 15

CDR3aa: CASSLSENSYNEQFF
CDR3nt: TGTGCCAGCAGCTTAAGCGAAAATTCCTACAATGAGCAGTTCTTC
v_gene: TRBV7-2
j_gene: TRBJ2-1
d_gene: NA
abundance: NA
len: 15

CDR3aa: CATSKGSASYNEQFF
CDR3nt: TGTGCCACCAGCAAAGGGAGCGCCTCCTACAATGAGCAGTTCTTC
v_gene: TRBV15
j_gene: TRBJ2-1
d_gene: NA
abundance: NA
len: 15

CDR3aa: CASSRSLRDLGDTEAFF
CDR3nt: TGTGCCAGCAGCAGAAGCCTCAGGGATCTGGGGGACACTGAAGCTTTCTTT
v_gene: TRBV9
j_gene: TRBJ1-1
d_gene: NA
abundance: NA
len: 17

CDR3aa: CASSPGIATYNEQFF
CDR3nt: TGTGCCAGCTCACCAGGGATAGCCACCTACAATGAGCAGTTCTTC
v_gene: TRBV18
j_gene: TRBJ2-1
d_gene: NA
abundance: NA
len: 15

CDR3aa: CASSRQGLDAKNIQYF
CDR3nt: TGTGCCAGCAGCCGACAGGGTTTAGATGCCAAAAACATTCAGTACTTC
v_gene: TRBV7-2
j_gene: TRBJ2-4
d_gene: TRBD1
abundance: few
len: 16

CDR3aa: CASSGRDNPAYEQYF
CDR3nt: TGTGCCAGCAGTGGCCGGGACAATCCAGCCTACGAGCAGTACTTC
v_gene: TRBV6-1
j_gene: TRBJ2-7
d_gene: NA
abundance: NA
len: 15

CDR3aa: CASSLGTVNTEAFF
CDR3nt: TGTGCCAGCAGCTTAGGGACGGTGAACACTGAAGCTTTCTTT
v_gene: TRBV7-2
j_gene: TRBJ1-1
d_gene: NA
abundance: few
len: 14

CDR3aa: CASSITDGTDTQYF
CDR3nt: TGTGCCAGCAGCATCACGGACGGCACAGATACGCAGTATTTT
v_gene: TRBV7-2
j_gene: TRBJ2-3
d_gene: NA
abundance: NA
len: 14

CDR3aa: CASSTPRDRGGDTQYF
CDR3nt: TGTGCCAGTAGTACCCCCCGGGACAGGGGTGGAGATACGCAGTATTTT
v_gene: TRBV19
j_gene: TRBJ2-3
d_gene: TRBD1
abundance: few
len: 16

CDR3aa: CAGSQPRDPNYGYTF
CDR3nt: TGTGCCGGCAGTCAACCTCGGGACCCAAACTATGGCTACACCTTC
v_gene: TRBV6-5
j_gene: TRBJ1-2
d_gene: NA
abundance: NA
len: 15

CDR3aa: CSARLTRGGGDTQYF
CDR3nt: TGCAGTGCTAGATTAACGCGGGGGGGCGGTGATACGCAGTATTTT
v_gene: TRBV20-1
j_gene: TRBJ2-3
d_gene: TRBD2
abundance: NA
len: 15

CDR3aa: CSASSNYNEQFF
CDR3nt: TGCAGTGCTAGTTCGAACTACAATGAGCAGTTCTTC
v_gene: TRBV20-1
j_gene: TRBJ2-1
d_gene: NA
abundance: NA
len: 12

CDR3aa: CATSPGTERGGYTF
CDR3nt: TGTGCCACTAGTCCCGGGACGGAGAGAGGAGGCTACACCTTC
v_gene: TRBV6-1
j_gene: TRBJ1-2
d_gene: NA
abundance: NA
len: 14

CDR3aa: CASSQESQPAGVTDTQYF
CDR3nt: TGTGCCAGCAGCCAAGAATCCCAACCAGCGGGAGTCACAGATACGCAGTATTTT
v_gene: TRBV4-2
j_gene: TRBJ2-3
d_gene: TRBD2
abundance: NA
len: 18

CDR3aa: CSAPALGEKQFF
CDR3nt: TGCAGTGCCCCCGCGTTGGGGGAGAAGCAGTTCTTC
v_gene: TRBV20-1
j_gene: TRBJ2-1
d_gene: NA
abundance: NA
len: 12

CDR3aa: CASSLGWTSGILSYEQYF
CDR3nt: TGTGCCAGCAGTTTAGGTTGGACTAGCGGGATCCTCTCCTACGAGCAGTACTTC
v_gene: TRBV12-3/TRBV12-4
j_gene: TRBJ2-7
d_gene: TRBD2
abundance: NA
len: 18

CDR3aa: CASSPWTGTDEQYF
CDR3nt: TGTGCCAGCAGTCCCTGGACAGGTACCGACGAGCAGTACTTC
v_gene: TRBV28
j_gene: TRBJ2-7
d_gene: TRBD1
abundance: NA
len: 14